The clone carrying this T cell receptor (beta chain) has ten or more counts. This sample stems from a study of regulatory T cells in long-lasting Graves disease. The TCR beta library used iRepertoire HTBI primers with Arm-PCR amplification of CDR3. From the multiplex PCR reads, TCRdb called clonotypes with MiXCR, one entry per CDR3 protein. The sample lists roughly 410,000 distinct CDR3 sequences, approximately 16% seen once, with 7.8% in the top ten. Time point defined: newly diagnosed GD, antithyroid drugs for less than 3 months. PBMCs were the source of the RNA used for TCR sequencing. Germline V lookup: CDR1 LGHDT, CDR2 YNNKEL (reference sequence). V lost 0 bases to trimming and J lost 8 bases, with 8 bases between them. The CDR3 has 13 amino acids. The same sample was also studied in work on T cells in Graves' hyperthyroidism and ophthalmopathy.

The sequence was collected from a woman aged 40 to 50 with Graves disease. Specimen: peripheral blood mononuclear cells (PBMCs), collected at new diagnosis, from a patient treated with antithyroid drugs. This sequence joins TRBV3-1 and TRBJ2-1; D is ambiguous. CDR3 nucleotide sequence: TGTGCCAGCAGCCAAGATGTGGACCATGAGCAGTTCTTC. Its translation: CASSQDVDHEQFF.